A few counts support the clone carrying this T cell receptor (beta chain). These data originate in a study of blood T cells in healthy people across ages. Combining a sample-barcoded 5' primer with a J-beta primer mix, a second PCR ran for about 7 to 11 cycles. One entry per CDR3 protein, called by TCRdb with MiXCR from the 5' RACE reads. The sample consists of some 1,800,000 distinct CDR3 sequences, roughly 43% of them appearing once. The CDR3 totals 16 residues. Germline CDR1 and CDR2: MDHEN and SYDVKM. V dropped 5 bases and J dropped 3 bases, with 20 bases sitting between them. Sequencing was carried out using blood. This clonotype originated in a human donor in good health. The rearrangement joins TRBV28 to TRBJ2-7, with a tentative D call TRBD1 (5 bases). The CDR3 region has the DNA TGTGCCAGCAGTCAAAGGGGTATCGTTACCCTCTACGAGCAGTACTTC. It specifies CASSQRGIVTLYEQYF. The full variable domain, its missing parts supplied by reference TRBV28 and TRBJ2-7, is DVKVTQSSRYLVKRTGEKVFLECVQDMDHENMFWYRQDPGLGLRLIYFSYDVKMKEKGDIPEGYSVSREKKERFSLILESASTNQTSMYLCASSQRGIVTLYEQYFGPGTRLTVT.